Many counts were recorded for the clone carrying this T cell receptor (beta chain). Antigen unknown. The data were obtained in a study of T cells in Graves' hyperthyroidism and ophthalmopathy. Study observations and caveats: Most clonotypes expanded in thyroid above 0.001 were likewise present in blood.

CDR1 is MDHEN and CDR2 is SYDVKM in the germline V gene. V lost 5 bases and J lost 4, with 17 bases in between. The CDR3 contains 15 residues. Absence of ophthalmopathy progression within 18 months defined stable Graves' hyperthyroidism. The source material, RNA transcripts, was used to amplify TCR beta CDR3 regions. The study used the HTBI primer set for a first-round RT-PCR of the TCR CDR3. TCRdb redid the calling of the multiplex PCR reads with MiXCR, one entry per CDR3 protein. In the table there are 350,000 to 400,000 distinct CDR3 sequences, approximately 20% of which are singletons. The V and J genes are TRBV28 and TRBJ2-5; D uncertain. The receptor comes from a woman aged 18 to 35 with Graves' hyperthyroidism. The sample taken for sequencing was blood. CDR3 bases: TGTGCCAGCAGTCCTCCGGGCCCCTCAGGAGAGACCCAGTACTTC. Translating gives CASSPPGPSGETQYF.